This T cell receptor beta chain is from a study of shared clonotypes between healthy human individuals. Whole-study context: Each donor had three CD4 naive, three CD4 memory, two CD8 naive and one CD8 memory plate.

As for this clone: Its cognate antigen is unknown.

Trimming removed 6 bases from V and 3 bases from J; junction bases left unmatched: 14. The CDR3 contains 16 residues. Germline V CDR1 and CDR2: MDHEN, SYDVKM. Overall study results and limits: What limited the represented genetic and exposure-history diversity was the small number of donors. With four donors compared, about 5.2% of naive CD4 clonotypes were shared.

The protocol was immunoSEQ multiplex PCR, while the TCRdb copy is restricted to in-frame clones and leaves out a portion. The repertoire holds 950,000 to 1,300,000 clones, with under 80% as singletons. This clonotype was sampled from a man aged 18 to 30 in good health. The chain uses TRBV28 and TRBJ2-7; the match to TRBD1 covers 7 bases. The sample was memory CD4+ T cells sorted from blood. Subset meaning: CD45RA-negative fraction. DNA for the CDR3: TGTGCCAGCAGCCCATCCCCCGGGACAGCATACTACGAGCAGTACTTC. Translated, it gives CASSPSPGTAYYEQYF.